A single sample gave rise to the 26 T cell receptor beta chains below, sequenced in a study of STAT5B mutations in CD4+ large granular lymphocyte leukemia. This table comes from immunoSEQ multiplex PCR, and its TCRdb copy is limited to in-frame clones, with some not included. Here the sample spans approximately 35,000 clones, over 65% being singletons. Sequencing was performed on CD4+ T cells from blood buffy coats. These receptors came from a human donor in good health.

This chain joins TRBV19 and TRBJ1-5, with 7 bases matching TRBD1. The CDR3 contains 16 residues. Losses at the gene ends were 4 bases for V and 3 bases for J; bases not matched to a gene: 9. The germline CDR1 and CDR2 sequences are LNHDA and SQIVND (reference sequence). This CDR3 reads CASSTPTGAINQPQHF. CDR3 nucleotide sequence: TGTGCCAGTAGTACTCCAACAGGGGCGATCAATCAGCCCCAGCATTTT.

This clone showed up just once. The chain carries TRBV11-2 and TRBJ2-5, with D possibly being TRBD1 or TRBD2 (5 bases each). Deletions cut 1 base from V and 0 bases from J, with 9 bases between. CDR1 is SGHAT and CDR2 is FQNNGV in the germline V gene. The length of the CDR3 is 15 residues. The CDR3 DNA reads as TGTGCCAGCAGCTTAGGGGGGACGTACCAAGAGACCCAGTACTTC. Translation gives CASSLGGTYQETQYF. Full variable domain (remainder filled in from reference TRBV11-2 and TRBJ2-5): EAGVAQSPRYKIIEKRQSVAFWCNPISGHATLYWYQQILGQGPKLLIQFQNNGVVDDSQLPKDRFSAERLKGVDSTLKIQPAKLEDSAVYLCASSLGGTYQETQYFGPGTRLLVL.

The rearrangement links TRBV6-1 to TRBJ2-5, with 10 bases aligning to TRBD2. Germline trimming cut 1 base from V and 0 bases from J; bases unmatched to any gene: 8. Per the germline V gene, CDR1 is MNHNS and CDR2 is SASEGT. The CDR3 covers 18 residues. CDR3 protein: CASSEGGSGGPYQETQYF. The CDR3 DNA reads TGTGCCAGCAGTGAAGGGGGTAGCGGGGGGCCCTACCAAGAGACCCAGTACTTC.

The J gene is TRBJ2-7, the V gene TRBV5-4, with TRBD1 matching 11 bases. Germline values: CDR1 SGHNT, CDR2 YYREEE (reference sequence). Losses at the gene ends were 0 bases for V and 3 bases for J; bases not matched to a gene: 5. The CDR3 is 16 residues long. CDR3 protein: CASSLGGTGGNYEQYF. The CDR3 DNA reads as TGTGCCAGCAGCTTGGGGGGGACAGGGGGAAACTACGAGCAGTACTTC.

The V gene is TRBV7-3, the J gene TRBJ1-1; the match to TRBD1 covers 8 bases. The CDR3 consists of 15 residues. Trimming cost V 5 bases and J 5 bases; bases outside gene matches: 10. Germline loops: CDR1 SGHTA, CDR2 FQGTGA. The CDR3 DNA sequence: TGTGCCAGCAGCACAGCCCAGGGGGCAAGGACTGAAGCTTTCTTT. Protein sequence: CASSTAQGARTEAFF.

The chain has TRBV5-1 and TRBJ1-1; D might be TRBD1 (5 bases). CDR1 SGHRS and CDR2 YFSETQ come from the germline V gene. The ends were cut back, 0 bases at V and 4 bases at J, with 10 bases in the middle. The length of the CDR3 is 14 residues. The CDR3 loop is CASSLDQGFTEAFF. CDR3 bases: TGCGCCAGCAGCTTGGATCAGGGTTTCACTGAAGCTTTCTTT.

The chain recombines TRBV18 with TRBJ1-2, with a tentative D call TRBD1 (5 bases). Trimming took 3 bases from V and 6 from J, leaving 14 bases between them. This CDR3 region has 14 residues. Germline values: CDR1 KGHSH, CDR2 LQKENI. CDR3 protein: CASSPGTRSDGYTF. The CDR3 DNA follows: TGTGCCAGCTCACCTGGGACGCGTTCTGATGGCTACACCTTC.

The gene calls are TRBV5-1 and TRBJ2-7; D not resolved. Germline-derived CDR1 and CDR2 are SGHRS and YFSETQ. With 4 bases removed from V and 5 bases from J, the gap between germline ends came to 16 bases. The CDR3 has 14 residues. The CDR3 nucleotides read TGCGCCAGCAGCCCGGGTGGCCAAACGGACGAGCAGTACTTC. As protein: CASSPGGQTDEQYF.

This clone came up once. The CDR3 nucleotides are TGCGCCAGCAGCCCCGGCAGGCTAGCTGGCTTGAACACCGGGGAGCTGTTTTTT. Protein sequence: CASSPGRLAGLNTGELFF. The rearrangement joins TRBV5-1 to TRBJ2-2; TRBD2 is a possible D gene (5 bases). This CDR3 is built from 18 residues. The germline V gene has CDR1 SGHRS and CDR2 YFSETQ. Deletions cut 4 bases from V and 1 base from J, with 20 bases between.

J is TRBJ2-1 and V is TRBV6-1, with 7 bases that match TRBD2. The CDR3 loop spans 13 amino acids. With V trimmed by 8 bases and J by 6 bases, 7 bases remained unmatched. Per the germline V gene, CDR1 is MNHNS and CDR2 is SASEGT. The CDR3 reads CASLALASNEQFF. The CDR3 nucleotides are TGTGCCAGCCTAGCACTAGCGAGCAATGAGCAGTTCTTC.

The rearrangement links TRBV6-1 to TRBJ2-1, with 7 bases identical to TRBD2. The V gene end was trimmed by 10 bases and the J gene end by 2 bases; junction bases not matched to a gene: 5. CDR1 is MNHNS and CDR2 is SASEGT in the germline V gene. This CDR3 is built from 13 residues. The CDR3, as DNA: TGTGCCACTCGACTAGCAGCCTACAATGAGCAGTTCTTC. It yields the protein CATRLAAYNEQFF.

V gene TRBV5-1 combines with J gene TRBJ2-3; D perhaps matches TRBD1 (6 bases). The V end lost 3 bases, the J end lost 2 bases, and 13 bases lay between the germline ends. CDR1 and CDR2 (germline): SGHRS, YFSETQ. This CDR3 contains 15 residues. This CDR3 reads CASSSQGYPTDTQYF. For the CDR3, the DNA is TGCGCCAGCAGCTCCCAGGGGTACCCCACAGATACGCAGTATTTT. Supplemented by reference TRBV5-1 and TRBJ2-3, the full variable domain reads KAGVTQTPRYLIKTRGQQVTLSCSPISGHRSVSWYQQTPGQGLQFLFEYFSETQRNKGNFPGRFSGRQFSNSRSEMNVSTLELGDSALYLCASSSQGYPTDTQYFGPGTRLTVL.

In its sample, this clone was seen once. The chain employs TRBV7-2 and TRBJ2-1, with TRBD2 identical over 9 bases. J gave up 10 bases and V 2 bases, and 9 bases lay outside the gene matches. Germline CDR1 SGHTA, CDR2 FQGNSA. This CDR3 is 15 amino acids long. The CDR3 reads CASSLSGRYSGEQFF. DNA for the CDR3: TGTGCCAGCAGCTTAAGCGGGAGGTATTCGGGGGAGCAGTTCTTC.

This clone was seen a handful of times. Written as DNA, the CDR3 is TGTGCCAGCAGCCCCAAGAACACCGGGGAGCTGTTTTTT. Its translation: CASSPKNTGELFF. This chain joins TRBV7-3 and TRBJ2-2; D call uncertain. The germline CDR1 and CDR2 sequences are SGHTA and FQGTGA. The CDR3 has 13 amino acids. V gave up 5 bases and J gave up 1 base, with 5 bases separating them.

V usage is TRBV11-2 and J usage is TRBJ2-7; perhaps TRBD1 as D (5 bases). Trimming took 3 bases from V and 6 from J, leaving 9 bases between them. Looked up from germline, CDR1 is SGHAT and CDR2 is FQNNGV. The CDR3 extends over 12 amino acids. In DNA, the CDR3 is TGTGCCAGCAGCTTTTCAGGGATCGAGCAGTACTTC. This codes for CASSFSGIEQYF.

V usage is TRBV6-1 and J usage is TRBJ1-4; D not certain. This CDR3 has 14 amino acids. V dropped 10 bases and J dropped 7 bases, with 19 bases sitting between them. Germline V CDR1 and CDR2: MNHNS, SASEGT. The CDR3 coding sequence is TGTGCCACCCACGACCGGTGGTTCGGTGAAAAACTGTTTTTT. Translating it yields CATHDRWFGEKLFF.

V is TRBV21-1 and J is TRBJ2-1; the D call in the table, TRBD2, was not verified against the DNA. TRBV21-1 is noted as a pseudogene. This CDR3 has 13 residues. The CDR3 loop is CASPTGNYNEQFF. The DNA of the CDR3 is TGTGCCAGCCCGACTGGAAACTACAATGAGCAGTTCTTC.

The rearrangement joins TRBV19 to TRBJ1-3; tentatively, D is TRBD1 (6 bases). The germline CDR1 and CDR2 sequences are LNHDA and SQIVND (reference sequence). The V end was cut by 4 bases, the J end by 4 bases, with 11 bases between. This CDR3 is built from 14 residues. CDR3 region: CASSSLGAGNTIYF. The CDR3 nucleotides read TGTGCCAGTAGTAGTCTGGGGGCAGGAAACACCATATATTTT.

V and J are TRBV5-4 and TRBJ1-6, with 8 bases fitting TRBD1. The V segment lost 3 bases and the J segment 9 bases; nucleotides outside the gene matches: 11. The CDR3 length is 16 residues. Germline loops: CDR1 SGHNT, CDR2 YYREEE (reference sequence). The CDR3, as DNA: TGTGCCAGCAGCTATACAGGGGGTTCGTTAAGTTCACCCCTCCACTTT. Protein product: CASSYTGGSLSSPLHF.

A single count supports this clone. The chain is built from TRBV6-1 and TRBJ1-2; no reliable D call. This CDR3 spans 14 amino acids. Germline CDR1 MNHNS, CDR2 SASEGT. Trimming removed 3 bases from V and 4 bases from J, with 12 bases in between. CDR3 DNA sequence: TGTGCCAGCAGTGACCAAACTACCGTCTATGGCTACACCTTC. As protein: CASSDQTTVYGYTF.

This clone appeared once. V and J are TRBV10-1 and TRBJ2-3, with a tentative D call TRBD1 (6 bases). This CDR3 contains 15 residues. Germline loops: CDR1 WNHNN, CDR2 SYGVQD (reference sequence). V was shortened by 8 bases and J by 1 base, with 16 bases between the two germline ends. In DNA, the CDR3 is TGCGCCAGCGGGTCAGGGGTGTTTGGCACAGATACGCAGTATTTT. As protein: CASGSGVFGTDTQYF.

V gene TRBV18 combines with J gene TRBJ2-7; D is unclear. V lost 6 bases and J 6 bases, leaving 18 bases between the germline ends. The CDR3 sequence is 14 residues long. Germline lookup yields CDR1 KGHSH and CDR2 LQKENI. The CDR3 nucleotides are TGTGCCAGCTCCTGGAGACAAGGGCCCTTCGAGCAGTACTTC. Amino acid sequence: CASSWRQGPFEQYF. Full variable domain (remainder filled in from reference TRBV18 and TRBJ2-7): NAGVMQNPRHLVRRRGQEARLRCSPMKGHSHVYWYRQLPEEGLKFMVYLQKENIIDESGMPKERFSAEFPKEGPSILRIQQVVRGDSAAYFCASSWRQGPFEQYFGPGTRLTVT.

CDR3 in DNA: TGTGCCAGTAGTACACAGGGAGGGACTGGAAACACCATATATTTT. It specifies CASSTQGGTGNTIYF. The chain has TRBV19 and TRBJ1-3, with D possibly being TRBD1 (6 bases). V lost 4 bases, J lost 2 bases, and 12 bases lay in between. Germline V CDR1 and CDR2: LNHDA, SQIVND (reference sequence). The CDR3 contains 15 residues.

The chain employs TRBV6-6 and TRBJ1-6, with 10 bases matching TRBD1. The CDR3 has 16 residues. Trimming removed 2 bases from V and 5 bases from J; junction bases left unmatched: 3. From germline, CDR1 is MNHNY and CDR2 SVGAGI (reference sequence). The CDR3: CASSYRTGGNNSPLHF. CDR3 bases: TGTGCCAGCAGTTACCGGACAGGGGGTAATAATTCACCCCTCCACTTT.

V gene TRBV18 combines with J gene TRBJ1-5, with D possibly TRBD1 on 5 matching bases. Trimming removed 3 bases at V and 5 bases at J, with 17 bases between. This CDR3 spans 16 amino acids. CDR1 is KGHSH, CDR2 LQKENI, per germline. The CDR3 nucleotides are TGTGCCAGCTCACCCTTTGGACCTCAGGGATATCAGCCCCAGCATTTT. It codes for CASSPFGPQGYQPQHF.

The chain joins TRBV11-3 to TRBJ2-1; 11 bases match TRBD2. The ends lost 7 bases at V and 7 bases at J; junction bases unmatched: 18. Germline V gene lookup returns CDR1 SGHNT and CDR2 YENEEA. The CDR3 loop spans 18 amino acids. In nucleotides, the CDR3 is TGTGCCAGCACCTGGTCTAGCGGGGGGAACCTTTTTCGAAATGAGCAGTTCTTC. Protein: CASTWSSGGNLFRNEQFF.